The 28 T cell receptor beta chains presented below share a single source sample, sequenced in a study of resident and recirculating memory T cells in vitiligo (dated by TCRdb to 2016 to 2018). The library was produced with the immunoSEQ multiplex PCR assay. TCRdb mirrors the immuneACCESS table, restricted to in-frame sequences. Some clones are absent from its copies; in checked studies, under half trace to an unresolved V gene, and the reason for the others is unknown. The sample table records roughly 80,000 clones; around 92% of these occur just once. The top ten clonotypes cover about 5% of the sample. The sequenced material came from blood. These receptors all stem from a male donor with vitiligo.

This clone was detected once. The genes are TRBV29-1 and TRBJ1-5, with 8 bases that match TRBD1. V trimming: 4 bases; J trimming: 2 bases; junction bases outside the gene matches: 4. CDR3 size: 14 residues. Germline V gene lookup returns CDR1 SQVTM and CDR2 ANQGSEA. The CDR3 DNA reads TGCAGCGTTGTAGTACAGGGGGGCAATCAGCCCCAGCATTTT. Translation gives CSVVVQGGNQPQHF. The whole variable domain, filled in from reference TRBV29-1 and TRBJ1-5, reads SAVISQKPSRDICQRGTSLTIQCQVDSQVTMMFWYRQQPGQSLTLIATANQGSEATYESGFVIDKFPISRPNLTFSTLTVSNMSPEDSSIYLCSVVVQGGNQPQHFGDGTRLSIL.

In nucleotides, the CDR3 is TGTGCCAGCAGCTTCAGGGCGGGAGGCGGGTCAGATACGCAGTATTTT. As protein: CASSFRAGGGSDTQYF. This rearrangement joins TRBV7-7 to TRBJ2-3; 8 positions agree with TRBD2. Germline CDR1 and CDR2: SSHAT and FNYEAQ (reference sequence). CDR3 length equals 16 residues. The ends lost 3 bases at V and 4 bases at J; junction bases unmatched: 9. Looking up the rest from reference TRBV7-7 and TRBJ2-3 gives the full variable domain: GAGVSQSPRYKVTKRGQDVTLRCDPISSHATLYWYQQALGQGPEFLTYFNYEAQPDKSGLPSDRFSAERPEGSISTLTIQRTEQRDSAMYRCASSFRAGGGSDTQYFGPGTRLTVL.

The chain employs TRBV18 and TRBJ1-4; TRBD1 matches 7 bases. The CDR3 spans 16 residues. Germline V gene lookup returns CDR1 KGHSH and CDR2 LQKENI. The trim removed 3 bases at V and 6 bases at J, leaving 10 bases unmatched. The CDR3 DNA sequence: TGTGCCAGCTCACCTTCCACCAGACAGGGAGATGAAAAACTGTTTTTT. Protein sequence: CASSPSTRQGDEKLFF.

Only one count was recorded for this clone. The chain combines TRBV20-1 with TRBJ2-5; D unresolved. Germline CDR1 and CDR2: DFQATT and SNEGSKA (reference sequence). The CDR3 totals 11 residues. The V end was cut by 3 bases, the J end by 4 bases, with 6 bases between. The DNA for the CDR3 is TGCAGTGCTAGCCCCCGAGAGACCCAGTACTTC. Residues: CSASPRETQYF.

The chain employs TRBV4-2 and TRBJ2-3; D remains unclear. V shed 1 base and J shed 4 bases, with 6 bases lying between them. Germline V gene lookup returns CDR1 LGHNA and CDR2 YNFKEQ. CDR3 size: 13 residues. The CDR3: CASSQGSADTQYF. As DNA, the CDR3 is TGTGCCAGCAGCCAAGGATCGGCAGATACGCAGTATTTT.

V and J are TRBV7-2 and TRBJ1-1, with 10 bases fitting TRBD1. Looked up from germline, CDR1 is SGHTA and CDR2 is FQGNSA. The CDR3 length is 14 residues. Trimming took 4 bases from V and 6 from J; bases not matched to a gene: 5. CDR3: CASSYWTGGAEAFF. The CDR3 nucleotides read TGTGCCAGCAGCTATTGGACAGGGGGGGCTGAAGCTTTCTTT.

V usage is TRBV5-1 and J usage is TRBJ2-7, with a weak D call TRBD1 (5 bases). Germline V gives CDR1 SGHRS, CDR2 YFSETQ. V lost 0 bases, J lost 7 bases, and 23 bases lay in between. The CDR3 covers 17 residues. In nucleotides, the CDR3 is TGCGCCAGCAGCTTGGGCTCAACTGTGGTTATGGGGCCGGAGCAGTACTTC. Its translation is CASSLGSTVVMGPEQYF.

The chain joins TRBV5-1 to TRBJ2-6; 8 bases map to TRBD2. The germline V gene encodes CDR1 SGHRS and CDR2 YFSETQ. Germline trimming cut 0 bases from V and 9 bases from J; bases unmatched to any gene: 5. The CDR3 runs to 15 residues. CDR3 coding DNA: TGCGCCAGCAGCTTGGCCGCTAGCGGGCGCAACGTCCTGACTTTC. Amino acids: CASSLAASGRNVLTF.

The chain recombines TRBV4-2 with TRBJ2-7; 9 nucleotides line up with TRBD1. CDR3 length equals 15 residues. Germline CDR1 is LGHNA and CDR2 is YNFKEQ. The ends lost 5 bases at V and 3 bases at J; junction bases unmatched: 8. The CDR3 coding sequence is TGTGCCAGCAGCTCGGGGACAGGGCAGGGCTACGAGCAGTACTTC. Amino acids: CASSSGTGQGYEQYF.

The CDR3 reads CASSQENWFSYSYNEQFF. CDR3 in DNA: TGTGCCAGCAGCCAAGAAAATTGGTTTTCCTACTCCTACAATGAGCAGTTCTTC. The chain couples TRBV4-2 to TRBJ2-1; D not resolved. CDR1 and CDR2 from the germline V gene are LGHNA and YNFKEQ. V gave up 0 bases and J gave up 0 bases, with 15 bases separating them. CDR3 length equals 18 residues.

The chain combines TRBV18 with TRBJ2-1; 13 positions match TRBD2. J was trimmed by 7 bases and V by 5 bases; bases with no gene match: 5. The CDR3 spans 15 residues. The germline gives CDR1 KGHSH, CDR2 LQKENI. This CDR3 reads CASSSALAGGNEQFF. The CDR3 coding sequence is TGTGCCAGCTCATCGGCACTAGCGGGAGGGAATGAGCAGTTCTTC.

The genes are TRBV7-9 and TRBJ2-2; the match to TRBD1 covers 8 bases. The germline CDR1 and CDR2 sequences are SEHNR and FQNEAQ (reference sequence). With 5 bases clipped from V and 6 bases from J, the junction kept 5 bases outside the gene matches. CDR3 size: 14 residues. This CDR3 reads CASSPGQVAGELFF. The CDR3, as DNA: TGTGCCAGCAGCCCGGGACAGGTGGCCGGGGAGCTGTTTTTT.

CDR3: CSVAQGIYEQYF. CDR3 nucleotide sequence: TGCAGCGTTGCCCAGGGGATCTACGAGCAGTACTTC. The chain joins TRBV29-1 to TRBJ2-7; maybe TRBD1 (6 bases). Germline CDR1 and CDR2: SQVTM and ANQGSEA. The CDR3 covers 12 residues. Deletions cut 4 bases from V and 3 bases from J, with 10 bases between.

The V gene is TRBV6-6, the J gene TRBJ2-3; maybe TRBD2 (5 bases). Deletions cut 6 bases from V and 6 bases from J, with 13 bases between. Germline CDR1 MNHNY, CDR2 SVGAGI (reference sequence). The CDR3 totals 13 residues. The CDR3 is CASRWEFLDTQYF. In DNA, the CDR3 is TGTGCCAGCAGGTGGGAGTTTTTGGATACGCAGTATTTT.

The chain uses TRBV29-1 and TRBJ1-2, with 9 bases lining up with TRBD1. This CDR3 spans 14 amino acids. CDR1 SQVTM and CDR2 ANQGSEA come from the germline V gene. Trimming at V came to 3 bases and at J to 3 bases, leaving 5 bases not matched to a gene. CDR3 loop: CSVDFRDRDYGYTF. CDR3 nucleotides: TGCAGCGTTGACTTTCGGGACAGGGACTATGGCTACACCTTC.

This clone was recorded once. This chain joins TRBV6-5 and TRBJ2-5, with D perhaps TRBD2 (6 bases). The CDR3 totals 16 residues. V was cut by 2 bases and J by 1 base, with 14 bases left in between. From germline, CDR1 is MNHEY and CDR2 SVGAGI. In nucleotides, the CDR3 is TGTGCCAGCAGTTACGCCGTGCGGGGCGCCCAAGAGACCCAGTACTTC. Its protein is CASSYAVRGAQETQYF.

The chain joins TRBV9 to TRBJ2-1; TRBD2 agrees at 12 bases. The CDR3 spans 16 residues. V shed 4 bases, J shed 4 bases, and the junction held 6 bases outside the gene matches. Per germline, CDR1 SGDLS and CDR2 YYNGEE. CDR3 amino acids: CASSRSGLAGYNEQFF. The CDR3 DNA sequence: TGTGCCAGCAGCCGATCTGGACTAGCGGGGTACAATGAGCAGTTCTTC.

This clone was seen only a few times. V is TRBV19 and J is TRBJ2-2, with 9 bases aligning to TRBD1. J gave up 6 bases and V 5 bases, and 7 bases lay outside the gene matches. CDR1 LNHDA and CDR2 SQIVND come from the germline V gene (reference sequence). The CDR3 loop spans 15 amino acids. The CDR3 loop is CASSEDRGYAGELFF. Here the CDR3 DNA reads TGTGCCAGTAGTGAGGACAGGGGTTATGCCGGGGAGCTGTTTTTT.

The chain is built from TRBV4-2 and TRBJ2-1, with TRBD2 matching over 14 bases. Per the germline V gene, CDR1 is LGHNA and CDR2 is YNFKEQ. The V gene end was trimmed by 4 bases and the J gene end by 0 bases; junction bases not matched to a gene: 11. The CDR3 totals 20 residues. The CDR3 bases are TGTGCCAGCAGCCCAATGAGACTAGCGGGAGGGATACTCTCCTACAATGAGCAGTTCTTC. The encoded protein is CASSPMRLAGGILSYNEQFF.

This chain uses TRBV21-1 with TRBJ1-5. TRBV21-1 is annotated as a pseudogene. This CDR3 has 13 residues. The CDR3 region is CASRRGADQPQHF. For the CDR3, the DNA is TGTGCCAGCCGCCGGGGGGCCGATCAGCCCCAGCATTTT.

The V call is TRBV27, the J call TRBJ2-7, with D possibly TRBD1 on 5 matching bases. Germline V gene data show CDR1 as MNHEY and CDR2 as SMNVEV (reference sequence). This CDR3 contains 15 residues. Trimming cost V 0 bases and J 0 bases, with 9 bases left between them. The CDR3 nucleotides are TGTGCCAGCAGTTTATCAAGGGGTTACTCCTACGAGCAGTACTTC. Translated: CASSLSRGYSYEQYF.

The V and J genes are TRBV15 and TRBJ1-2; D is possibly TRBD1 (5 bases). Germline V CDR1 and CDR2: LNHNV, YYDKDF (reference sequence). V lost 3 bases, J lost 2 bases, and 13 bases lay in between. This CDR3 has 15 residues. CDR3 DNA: TGTGCCACCAGCAGGGAGACAGTGCCGAACTATGGCTACACCTTC. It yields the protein CATSRETVPNYGYTF.

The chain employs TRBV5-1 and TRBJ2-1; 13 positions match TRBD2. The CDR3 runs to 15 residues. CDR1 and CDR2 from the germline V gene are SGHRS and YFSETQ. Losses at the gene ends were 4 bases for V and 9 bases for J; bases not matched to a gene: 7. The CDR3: CASSERTSGSIEQFF. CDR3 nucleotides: TGCGCCAGCAGCGAACGGACTAGCGGGAGCATTGAGCAGTTCTTC.

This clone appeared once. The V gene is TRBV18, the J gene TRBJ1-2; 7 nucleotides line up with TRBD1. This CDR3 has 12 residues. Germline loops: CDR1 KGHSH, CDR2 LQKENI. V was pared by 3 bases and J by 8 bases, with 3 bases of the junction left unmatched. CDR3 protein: CASSPLQGGYTF. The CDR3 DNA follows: TGTGCCAGCTCACCCCTACAGGGGGGCTACACCTTC.

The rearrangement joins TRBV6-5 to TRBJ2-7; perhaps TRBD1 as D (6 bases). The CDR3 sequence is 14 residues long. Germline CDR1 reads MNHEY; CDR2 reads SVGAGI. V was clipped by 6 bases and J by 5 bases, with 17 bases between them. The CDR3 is CASRPIQGSDEQYF. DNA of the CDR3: TGTGCCAGCAGACCTATCCAGGGGTCGGACGAGCAGTACTTC.

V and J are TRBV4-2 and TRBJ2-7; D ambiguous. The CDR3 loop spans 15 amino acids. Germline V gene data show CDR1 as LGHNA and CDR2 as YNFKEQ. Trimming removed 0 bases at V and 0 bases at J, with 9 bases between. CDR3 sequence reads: CASSQDFLASYEQYF. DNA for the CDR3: TGTGCCAGCAGCCAAGACTTCCTGGCCTCCTACGAGCAGTACTTC.

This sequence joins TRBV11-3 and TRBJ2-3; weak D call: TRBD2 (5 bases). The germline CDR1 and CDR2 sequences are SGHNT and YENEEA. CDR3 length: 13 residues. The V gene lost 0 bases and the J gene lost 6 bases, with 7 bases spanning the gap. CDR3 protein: CASSLELADTQYF. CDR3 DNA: TGTGCCAGCAGCTTAGAATTAGCGGATACGCAGTATTTT. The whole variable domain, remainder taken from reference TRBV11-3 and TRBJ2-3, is EAGVVQSPRYKIIEKKQPVAFWCNPISGHNTLYWYLQNLGQGPELLIRYENEEAVDDSQLPKDRFSAERLKGVDSTLKIQPAELGDSAVYLCASSLELADTQYFGPGTRLTVL.

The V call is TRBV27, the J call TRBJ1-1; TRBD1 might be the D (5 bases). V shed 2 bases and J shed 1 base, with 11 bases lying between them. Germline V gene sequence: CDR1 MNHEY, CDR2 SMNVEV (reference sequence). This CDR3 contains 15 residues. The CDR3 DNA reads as TGTGCCAGCAGTTTAGTTCCCGGGGGGAACACTGAAGCTTTCTTT. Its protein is CASSLVPGGNTEAFF.